This TCR beta chain was retrieved from a study of cytomegalovirus exposure and HLA in healthy donors. General study findings and limits: In a later analysis, specific HLA alleles were associated with over 15,000 TCR beta sequences at a 0.05 false discovery rate.

Germline-derived CDR1 and CDR2 are SGHTA and FQGNSA. The CDR3 loop spans 14 amino acids. Trimming cost V 5 bases and J 2 bases; bases outside gene matches: 5. As for this clone: The target antigen is unknown.

PCR used 60 Vbeta primers and 13 Jbeta primers. Assay used: immunoSEQ multiplex PCR; TCRdb lists only in-frame clones, some missing. The sample has approximately 180,000 clones, roughly three quarters seen once; the top ten hold roughly 1.5%. The sample was PBMCs. The sequence derives from a woman aged 45-65 years in good health and CMV-seronegative. V usage is TRBV7-2 and J usage is TRBJ2-7, with 8 bases identical to TRBD1. This chain's CDR3 is CASSPGQGAYEQYF. CDR3 sequence (DNA): TGTGCCAGCAGCCCTGGACAGGGAGCCTACGAGCAGTACTTC.